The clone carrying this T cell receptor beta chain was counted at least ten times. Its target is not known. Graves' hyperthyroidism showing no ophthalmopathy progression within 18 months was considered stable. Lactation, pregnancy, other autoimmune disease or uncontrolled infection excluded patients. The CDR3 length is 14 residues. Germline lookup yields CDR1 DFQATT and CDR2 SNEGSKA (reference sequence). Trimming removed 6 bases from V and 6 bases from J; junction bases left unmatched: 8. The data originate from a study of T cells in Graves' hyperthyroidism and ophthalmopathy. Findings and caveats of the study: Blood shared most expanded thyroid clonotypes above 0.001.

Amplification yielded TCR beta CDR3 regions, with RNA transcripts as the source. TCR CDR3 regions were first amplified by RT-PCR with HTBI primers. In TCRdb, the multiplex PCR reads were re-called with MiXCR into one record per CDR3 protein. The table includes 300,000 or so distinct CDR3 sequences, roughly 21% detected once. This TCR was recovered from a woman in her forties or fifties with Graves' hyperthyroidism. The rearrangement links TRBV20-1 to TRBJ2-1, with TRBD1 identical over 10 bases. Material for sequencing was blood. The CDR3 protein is CSARDRGKLNEQFF. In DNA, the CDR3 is TGCAGTGCAAGGGACAGGGGAAAACTCAATGAGCAGTTCTTC.